This entry lists 21 T cell receptor beta chains sequenced from one sample in a study of shared clonotypes between healthy human individuals. TCRdb's table, derived via immunoSEQ multiplex PCR, lists solely in-frame clones and lacks some. The data contain 450,000 to 700,000 clones, nearly 97% of them seen just once; the ten biggest clones take up approximately 0.1%. Naive CD8 cells lacked CD45RO, underwent positive selection for CCR7 and left out terminally differentiated effector memory CD45RA+ cells. Sequenced: naive CD8+ T cells sorted from blood. The receptors derive from a woman in her thirties in good health.

The rearrangement joins TRBV28 to TRBJ2-1; a possible D gene is TRBD2 (5 bases). The CDR3 is made up of 11 amino acids. Per germline, CDR1 MDHEN and CDR2 SYDVKM. With 10 bases removed from V and 7 bases from J, the gap between germline ends came to 11 bases. The CDR3 loop reads CATGVGNEQFF. Here the CDR3 DNA reads TGTGCCACCGGGGTCGGGAATGAGCAGTTCTTC. The entire variable domain, with the rest obtained from reference TRBV28 and TRBJ2-1, is as follows: DVKVTQSSRYLVKRTGEKVFLECVQDMDHENMFWYRQDPGLGLRLIYFSYDVKMKEKGDIPEGYSVSREKKERFSLILESASTNQTSMYLCATGVGNEQFFGPGTRLTVL.

This chain joins TRBV7-6 and TRBJ2-7; D is unclear. CDR3 length equals 13 residues. Germline V lookup: CDR1 SGHVS, CDR2 FNYEAQ. V was pared by 5 bases and J by 7 bases, with 15 bases between. CDR3 sequence reads: CASSLRLSEEQYF. CDR3 sequence (DNA): TGTGCCAGCAGCCTTCGCCTGTCGGAGGAGCAGTACTTC.

The V call is TRBV5-4, the J call TRBJ2-5, with TRBD2 matching 8 bases. The CDR3 is made up of 15 amino acids. The V and J ends lost 4 bases and 4 bases, in that order; junction bases with no gene match: 9. Germline V gene sequence: CDR1 SGHNT, CDR2 YYREEE (reference sequence). The CDR3: CASSPARTSRETQYF. DNA of the CDR3: TGTGCCAGCAGCCCCGCCAGGACTAGCAGAGAGACCCAGTACTTC.

The chain employs TRBV28 and TRBJ2-2; D might be TRBD2 (5 bases). The germline V gene encodes CDR1 MDHEN and CDR2 SYDVKM. The CDR3 extends over 16 amino acids. Trimming stripped 5 bases from V and 3 bases from J, with 16 bases between. The CDR3 loop is CASSGEWIEDTGELFF. DNA of the CDR3: TGTGCCAGCAGTGGGGAGTGGATCGAGGACACCGGGGAGCTGTTTTTT.

V and J are TRBV15 and TRBJ1-5; D unclear. The V gene's germline CDR1 is LNHNV and CDR2 YYDKDF (reference sequence). V lost 1 base and J lost 0, with 7 bases in between. CDR3 size: 15 residues. This CDR3 is CATSRVSGSNQPQHF. Here the CDR3 DNA reads TGTGCCACCAGCAGAGTAAGCGGTAGCAATCAGCCCCAGCATTTT.

The chain has TRBV7-9 and TRBJ2-7; D is uncertain. Trimming shortened V by 4 bases and J by 7 bases, and 14 bases separated the two germline ends. The length of the CDR3 is 13 residues. The germline CDR1 and CDR2 sequences are SEHNR and FQNEAQ (reference sequence). The CDR3 region is CASSSSTASEQYF. The CDR3 region has the DNA TGTGCCAGCAGCTCGTCGACCGCCTCGGAGCAGTACTTC.

The V and J genes are TRBV7-9 and TRBJ2-1, with 8 bases lining up with TRBD2. CDR3 length: 14 residues. V shed 4 bases, J shed 9 bases, and the junction held 8 bases outside the gene matches. Germline V gives CDR1 SEHNR, CDR2 FQNEAQ (reference sequence). The chain's CDR3 is CASSSDRTSSEQFF. The CDR3, as DNA: TGTGCCAGCAGCTCCGACCGGACTAGCAGTGAGCAGTTCTTC.

The chain combines TRBV4-1 with TRBJ2-7; 9 bases are a match to TRBD1. With 1 base clipped from V and 1 base from J, the junction kept 5 bases outside the gene matches. The CDR3 is 16 residues long. The germline gives CDR1 MGHRA, CDR2 YSYEKL. CDR3 region: CASSQVWTGESYEQYF. In DNA, the CDR3 is TGCGCCAGCAGCCAAGTCTGGACAGGGGAATCCTACGAGCAGTACTTC.

The chain uses TRBV7-9 and TRBJ1-4; TRBD1 is a possible D gene (5 bases). The CDR3 runs to 14 residues. Germline V CDR1 and CDR2: SEHNR, FQNEAQ (reference sequence). The V end lost 7 bases, the J end lost 0 bases, and 9 bases lay between the germline ends. CDR3 bases: TGTGCCAGCATCCCGACAGCAACTAATGAAAAACTGTTTTTT. Translated: CASIPTATNEKLFF.

The count of this clone is one. The chain carries TRBV7-9 and TRBJ1-2; D remains unclear. Looked up from germline, CDR1 is SEHNR and CDR2 is FQNEAQ (reference sequence). The CDR3 runs 14 residues. V gave up 3 bases and J gave up 5 bases, with 13 bases separating them. The CDR3 nucleotides are TGTGCCAGCAGCTTTGTGCGATCTGAGTATGGCTACACCTTC. This gives the protein CASSFVRSEYGYTF.

Written as DNA, the CDR3 is TGTGCCAGTAGTATAGTCGCGGGAACCTACGAGCAGTACTTC. It is translated as CASSIVAGTYEQYF. The rearrangement links TRBV19 to TRBJ2-7; the D gene is possibly TRBD2 (6 bases). Trimming took off 1 base at V and 2 bases at J, with 9 bases between the two ends. The length of the CDR3 is 14 residues. Germline V gives CDR1 LNHDA, CDR2 SQIVND (reference sequence).

The chain links TRBV10-3 to TRBJ1-1; a weak D match, TRBD1 (6 bases). The V end lost 2 bases, the J end lost 4 bases, and 14 bases lay between the germline ends. The CDR3 extends over 15 amino acids. Looked up from germline, CDR1 is ENHRY and CDR2 is SYGVKD. CDR3 DNA: TGTGCCATCAGTGAGGAAATGGGGGCGCTCACTGAAGCTTTCTTT. Protein: CAISEEMGALTEAFF.

The chain joins TRBV28 to TRBJ1-2; a weak D match, TRBD1 (5 bases). CDR3 size: 13 residues. The V end was cut by 5 bases, the J end by 7 bases, with 14 bases between. Germline V lookup: CDR1 MDHEN, CDR2 SYDVKM. CDR3 protein: CASSPRGGAGYTF. The CDR3 DNA sequence: TGTGCCAGCAGTCCTCGGGGTGGGGCTGGCTACACCTTC.

The chain combines TRBV27 with TRBJ2-2, with D possibly TRBD2 on 5 matching bases. CDR3 length: 13 amino acids. Per the germline V gene, CDR1 is MNHEY and CDR2 is SMNVEV (reference sequence). V was clipped by 5 bases and J by 5 bases, with 9 bases between them. The CDR3 loop is CASSRTGTGELFF. The CDR3 DNA is TGTGCCAGCAGTAGAACGGGAACCGGGGAGCTGTTTTTT.

The chain has TRBV5-1 and TRBJ2-3; 7 nucleotides align to TRBD2. Trimming cost V 5 bases and J 2 bases; bases outside gene matches: 5. The CDR3 has 14 residues. The germline gives CDR1 SGHRS, CDR2 YFSETQ. The CDR3 here is CASSERGPTDTQYF. For the CDR3, the DNA is TGCGCCAGCAGTGAGCGGGGACCCACAGATACGCAGTATTTT.

The genes are TRBV27 and TRBJ1-4; 9 nucleotides line up with TRBD1. J gave up 7 bases and V 7 bases, and 7 bases lay outside the gene matches. This CDR3 has 14 amino acids. Germline CDR1 and CDR2: MNHEY and SMNVEV (reference sequence). Here the CDR3 DNA reads TGTGCCAGCACCTTCACAGGGGGCCTTGAAAAACTGTTTTTT. Translated, it gives CASTFTGGLEKLFF.

A remark on this clone: Other DNA sequences in the same sample also yield this CDR3. The chain uses TRBV28 and TRBJ2-7, with 10 bases lining up with TRBD1. This CDR3 contains 15 residues. Germline V lookup: CDR1 MDHEN, CDR2 SYDVKM. V was pared by 3 bases and J by 2 bases, with 4 bases of the junction left unmatched. CDR3 sequence reads: CASSLLTGGPYEQYF. CDR3 bases: TGTGCCAGCAGTTTGTTGACAGGGGGCCCCTACGAGCAGTACTTC.

With respect to this clone: This specimen includes other DNA sequences encoding the same CDR3. The chain uses TRBV5-6 and TRBJ2-1, with TRBD2 identical over 14 bases. CDR1 and CDR2 (germline): SGHDT, YYEEEE. The CDR3 is made up of 15 amino acids. Trimming cost V 2 bases and J 7 bases; bases outside gene matches: 2. DNA of the CDR3: TGTGCCAGCAGCTTTGGACTAGCGGGAGGAAATGAGCAGTTCTTC. Protein: CASSFGLAGGNEQFF.

The chain links TRBV11-2 to TRBJ1-1; a weak D match, TRBD1 (5 bases). Between the trimmed V and J ends, which lost 3 bases and 3 bases, there was a span of 11 bases. CDR3 length: 14 amino acids. Germline V gene data show CDR1 as SGHAT and CDR2 as FQNNGV. CDR3 nucleotides: TGTGCCAGCAGCTTTCAGGGTTCGGACACTGAAGCTTTCTTT. Its translation is CASSFQGSDTEAFF.

The J gene is TRBJ2-2, the V gene TRBV27; TRBD2 matches 7 bases. The CDR3 totals 16 residues. V dropped 3 bases and J dropped 6; count of bases not matched to a gene: 10. The V gene's germline CDR1 is MNHEY and CDR2 SMNVEV (reference sequence). CDR3 DNA sequence: TGTGCCAGCAGTTTCCTAGCGGTTAAACCCCCCGGGGAGCTGTTTTTT. Translated, it gives CASSFLAVKPPGELFF.

V gene TRBV5-5 combines with J gene TRBJ2-5; TRBD2 agrees at 11 bases. Unmatched junction bases numbered 2, after V lost 2 bases and J lost 2 bases. The CDR3 loop spans 15 amino acids. Germline assignment: CDR1 SGHKS and CDR2 YYEKEE (reference sequence). Here the CDR3 reads CASSFRLAGQETQYF. CDR3 bases: TGTGCCAGCAGCTTCCGACTAGCGGGGCAAGAGACCCAGTACTTC.